This T cell receptor beta chain was recorded in a study of T-cell memory formation after mild COVID-19 listed by TCRdb under 2021. About the full investigation: TCR sequence clusters from the two donors were found to be largely donor specific. Two young, previously healthy adult volunteers, one female and one male, were included in the cohort. In a couple of donors, T-cell clones that expanded and contracted after mild COVID-19 were tracked by sequencing TCRalpha and TCRbeta repertoires over time. What the research found in general, with its limitations: The second-wave clones that peaked on day 37 were not confirmed to be SARS-CoV-2 specific. Contracting CD4+ clones turned up mainly in the CM and EM memory subsets, whereas EMRA was where CD8+ clones were enriched. Only a couple of mild cases were covered by the study, and larger cohorts that include severe cases with pre-infection samples were considered necessary. Some responding clones were detected in pre-infection memory, suggesting pre-existing cross-reactive memory T cells joined the SARS-CoV-2 response. Balanced CD4/CD8 phenotypes were observed for clones contracting from day 15 to 85, whereas a bias towards CD4+ was observed for a second wave of clones expanding from day 15 to 37.

The listed sequencing device is Illumina NovaSeq 6000. TCRalpha and TCRbeta cDNA libraries were constructed by 5'RACE with constant-segment primers, with sample barcodes and unique molecular identifiers being introduced. RNA was extracted from every sample with Trizol reagent. The libraries were amplified in two PCR steps, and the second step added a second sample barcode and Illumina TruSeq adapters. The libraries were sequenced on an Illumina NovaSeq using 2 x 150 bp paired-end reads. Turning to the authors' computational methods: With migec v1.2.7, reads were demultiplexed and then collapsed into UMI-guided consensus sequences. Using mixcr v2.1.11, UMI consensuses were aligned to TRA and TRB V and J templates and then assembled into clonotypes. A clonotype was counted as expanded or contracted only if both edgeR and NoisET called the change significant, with noise models trained on biological replicates. edgeR calls used a false discovery rate-adjusted p below 0.01 and a log2 fold-change threshold of 1. As an exploratory analysis of dynamics, max-normalized trajectories of the 1000 most abundant clonotypes were examined with PCA combined with hierarchical clustering. The CD4 or CD8 phenotype of responding clones was assigned using the separately sequenced CD4+ and CD8+ repertoires. TCRdb reanalyzed the raw reads on its own, using fastp at Q25 for trimming and MiXCR for clone calling, and kept in-frame beta chains. Rows are combined by CDR3 protein, so each entry shows the most common genes and DNA. The V and J calls, along with clone size, are taken from TCRdb and not from the paper's own processing. The sample records about 200,000 distinct CDR3 sequences, around 9.1% of which are singletons. The ten most abundant clones make up around 3.4% of the sample.

PBMCs were isolated by Ficoll-Paque density gradient centrifugation. Concerning this clonotype itself: Its antigen is unknown. Per-nucleotide qualities are absent, and no much larger clonotype sits a single base away.

Counted from cysteine to phenylalanine, this CDR3 has 14 amino acids. Only the CDR3 DNA stays, 42 bases, in frame from base 1. Ends trimmed: V by 6 bases, J by 3 bases; bases unmatched to a gene: 4. Looking up the germline V gene yields CDR1 ENHRY and CDR2 SYGVKD. The sequence derives from a young man who had mild COVID-19 (a few samples of this study predate the infection). The sample titles of this study are shuffled in the database, so cell type and time point are left out; the donor was told from shared clones. The sequence is built from TRBV10-3 and TRBJ1-5; 8 central bases correspond to TRBD1. Sample: PBMCs or a T cell subset sorted from them (not recorded which). This receptor carries the CDR3 CAISPGQANQPQHF. The nucleotide sequence is TGTGCCATCAGCCCGGGACAGGCCAATCAGCCCCAGCATTTT.